Listed below are T cell receptor beta chains from one sample, sequenced in a study of blood T cells in healthy people across ages. TCRdb recomputed calls from the 5' RACE reads with MiXCR, one row per CDR3 protein. This table holds more than 700,000 distinct CDR3 sequences, approximately 55% found once. Sequencing input: blood. These receptors were obtained from a man older than 75 in good health. Both conserved end residues are part of each CDR3. A D gene is named only where the DNA matches it firmly. Not every row has a clone size; where given, it reads once, few, many or a size class.

>TRBJ2-3|once|TRBV6-1|TRBD2
CASSEGAGGVRYAYF
TGTGCCAGCAGCGAGGGAGCGGGAGGCGTCAGATACGCGTATTTT
>TRBJ2-1|-|TRBV12-3/TRBV12-4|-
CAAGIMGYEQFF
TGTGCCGCCGGGATCATGGGATATGAGCAGTTCTTC
>TRBJ2-7|few|TRBV20-1|-
CSARDPGAVRNEQYF
TGCAGTGCTAGAGACCCAGGGGCCGTGAGGAACGAGCAGTACTTC
>TRBJ1-6|-|TRBV28|-
CASSPLGRAYNSPLHF
TGTGCCAGCAGTCCCCTGGGCAGGGCATATAATTCACCCCTCCACTTT
>TRBJ2-7|-|TRBV2|-
CASRGQPAHEQYF
TGTGCCAGCAGAGGGCAACCCGCCCACGAGCAGTACTTC
>TRBJ2-3|-|TRBV24-1|-
CATSESGRTDTQYF
TGTGCCACCAGTGAATCGGGCCGCACAGATACGCAGTATTTT
>TRBJ2-7|-|TRBV20-1|-
CSANDWSYEQYF
TGCAGTGCAAACGACTGGAGCTACGAGCAGTACTTC
>TRBJ2-7|-|TRBV12-3/TRBV12-4|-
CASSTSGTLSYEQYF
TGTGCCAGCAGCACCTCCGGGACACTATCATACGAGCAGTACTTC
>TRBJ1-4|-|TRBV6-5|-
CASSYSGATNEKLFF
TGTGCCAGCAGTTACTCTGGGGCGACTAATGAAAAACTGTTTTTT
>TRBJ1-1|-|TRBV12-3/TRBV12-4|-
CASRGNDGEAFF
TGTGCCAGCAGGGGAAATGACGGTGAAGCTTTCTTT
>TRBJ2-1|few|TRBV6-5|TRBD2
CASSYSGGRTYNEQFF
TGTGCCAGCAGTTACTCCGGCGGGAGGACGTACAATGAGCAGTTCTTC
>TRBJ2-5|-|TRBV2|-
CASSEATRGLETQYF
TGTGCCAGCAGTGAAGCGACTAGAGGGTTGGAGACCCAGTACTTC
>TRBJ2-6|-|TRBV6-2/TRBV6-3|-
CASSYPGQLNSGANVLTF
TGTGCCAGCAGTTACCCCGGACAGCTGAACTCTGGGGCCAACGTCCTGACTTTC
>TRBJ2-1|many|TRBV6-2/TRBV6-3|TRBD2
CASSYSPTSGLYNEQFF
TGTGCCAGCAGTTACTCCCCGACTAGCGGACTCTACAATGAGCAGTTCTTC
>TRBJ1-2|-|TRBV2|-
CASRDRLLGANYGYTF
TGTGCCAGCAGAGACAGGCTGCTGGGGGCTAACTATGGCTACACCTTC
>TRBJ2-5|-|TRBV7-7|TRBD2
CASSTGTSDQETQYF
TGTGCCAGCAGCACCGGGACTAGCGATCAAGAGACCCAGTACTTC
>TRBJ1-2|-|TRBV20-1|TRBD1
CSARSGTGGYTF
TGCAGTGCTAGATCCGGGACAGGGGGCTACACCTTC
>TRBJ2-7|-|TRBV9|-
CASSPPPLDEQYF
TGTGCCAGCAGCCCCCCTCCTCTAGACGAGCAGTACTTC
>TRBJ1-1|-|TRBV3-1|TRBD1
CASSRPQGTEAFF
TGTGCCAGCAGCCGACCACAGGGGACTGAAGCTTTCTTT
>TRBJ2-7|few|TRBV27|TRBD1
CASRLTGTGGYSSYEQYF
TGTGCCAGCAGGCTTACCGGGACAGGGGGTTACAGCTCCTACGAGCAGTACTTC
>TRBJ2-5|-|TRBV7-2|-
CASSFGQGKETQYF
TGTGCCAGCAGCTTCGGGCAGGGGAAAGAGACCCAGTACTTC
>TRBJ2-1|-|TRBV10-2|-
CASSEASVGEDEQFF
TGCGCCAGCAGTGAAGCTAGCGTCGGGGAGGATGAGCAGTTCTTC
>TRBJ2-5|few|TRBV6-2/TRBV6-3|TRBD1
CASRTSGGAETQYF
TGTGCCAGCAGAACCTCAGGGGGAGCAGAGACCCAGTACTTC
>TRBJ2-7|-|TRBV20-1|TRBD2
CSAPIVAGGGEQYF
TGCAGTGCCCCGATTGTGGCGGGAGGGGGCGAGCAGTACTTC
>TRBJ1-6|-|TRBV20-1|-
CSARDPRANSPLHF
TGCAGTGCTAGAGATCCCAGGGCAAATTCACCCCTCCACTTT
>TRBJ2-1|-|TRBV11-2|TRBD2
CASSLKTGTSGKNEQFF
TGTGCCAGCAGCCTCAAGACCGGGACTAGCGGGAAGAATGAGCAGTTCTTC
>TRBJ1-4|-|TRBV6-5|TRBD1
CASSYSGTGGAREKLFF
TGTGCCAGCAGTTACTCGGGGACAGGGGGGGCGCGCGAAAAACTGTTTTTT
>TRBJ1-2|-|TRBV2|-
CASRDTGRTLGGYTF
TGTGCCAGCAGGGATACGGGACGGACTCTGGGAGGCTACACCTTC
>TRBJ2-7|few|TRBV20-1|TRBD1
CSAPGQGLYEQYF
TGCAGTGCCCCGGGACAGGGGTTATACGAGCAGTACTTC
>TRBJ2-7|-|TRBV7-2|TRBD2
CASSSLAGVGLEQYF
TGTGCCAGCAGCTCCCTAGCGGGAGTTGGTCTCGAGCAGTACTTC
>TRBJ2-1|-|TRBV20-1|-
CSARDLRRGSYNEQFF
TGCAGTGCTAGAGACTTGCGGAGGGGCTCCTACAATGAGCAGTTCTTC
>TRBJ1-6|many|TRBV11-3|-
CASSLDSSYNSPLHF
TGTGCCAGCAGCTTGGACAGCTCCTATAATTCACCCCTCCACTTT
>TRBJ2-7|-|TRBV20-1|-
CSARGAGEGEQYF
TGCAGTGCTAGAGGGGCAGGGGAGGGCGAGCAGTACTTC
>TRBJ2-7|few|TRBV6-5|TRBD2
CASRRTSGRNEQYF
TGTGCCAGCAGACGGACTAGCGGGAGGAACGAGCAGTACTTC
>TRBJ1-2|few|TRBV20-1|-
CSARDPATGYYGYTF
TGCAGTGCTAGAGATCCCGCAACAGGGTACTATGGCTACACCTTC
>TRBJ2-1|few|TRBV20-1|-
CSARQMRGYSYNEQFF
TGCAGTGCTAGGCAAATGCGGGGATACTCCTACAATGAGCAGTTCTTC
>TRBJ1-4|few|TRBV25-1|-
CASRVANEKLFF
TGTGCCAGCAGAGTCGCTAATGAAAAACTGTTTTTT
>TRBJ2-7|-|TRBV18|TRBD1
CASSMDRGVGEQYF
TGTGCCAGCTCTATGGACAGGGGGGTTGGCGAGCAGTACTTC
>TRBJ2-7|-|TRBV9|-
CASRVRGSSYEQYF
TGTGCCAGCAGAGTACGGGGGAGCTCCTACGAGCAGTACTTC
>TRBJ2-7|-|TRBV6-6|TRBD2
CASSYPGRGDEQYF
TGTGCCAGCAGTTACCCCGGGCGGGGGGACGAGCAGTACTTC
>TRBJ2-1|-|TRBV12-3/TRBV12-4|-
CASSLGQLARNEQFF
TGTGCCAGCAGTTTAGGTCAGCTCGCTCGCAATGAGCAGTTCTTC
>TRBJ1-1|-|TRBV10-3|-
CAIGRGSTEAFF
TGTGCCATCGGGAGGGGTAGCACTGAAGCTTTCTTT
>TRBJ2-7|-|TRBV24-1|TRBD1
CATSNAGTGSEQYF
TGTGCCACCAGTAATGCCGGGACAGGGAGCGAGCAGTACTTC
>TRBJ1-2|-|TRBV29-1|-
CSVEYPEGYGYTF
TGCAGCGTTGAATACCCAGAGGGCTATGGCTACACCTTC
>TRBJ2-1|-|TRBV6-4|TRBD2
CASSASGTYNEQFF
TGTGCCAGCAGTGCTAGCGGGACCTACAATGAGCAGTTTTTC
>TRBJ1-2|-|TRBV12-3/TRBV12-4|-
CASSFAGHGYTF
TGTGCCAGCAGTTTTGCAGGGCATGGCTACACCTTC